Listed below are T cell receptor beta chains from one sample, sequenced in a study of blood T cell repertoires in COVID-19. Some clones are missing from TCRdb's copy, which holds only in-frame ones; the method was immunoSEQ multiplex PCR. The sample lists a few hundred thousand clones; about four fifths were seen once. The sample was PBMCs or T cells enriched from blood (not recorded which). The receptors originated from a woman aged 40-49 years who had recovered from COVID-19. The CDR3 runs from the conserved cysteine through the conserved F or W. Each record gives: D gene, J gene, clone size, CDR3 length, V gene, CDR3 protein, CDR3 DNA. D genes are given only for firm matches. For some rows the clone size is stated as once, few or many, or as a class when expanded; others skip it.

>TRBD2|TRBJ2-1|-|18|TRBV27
CASSSTGLAEGIYNEQFF
TGTGCCAGCAGTTCCACGGGACTAGCGGAAGGTATCTACAATGAGCAGTTCTTC
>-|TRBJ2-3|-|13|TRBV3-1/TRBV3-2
CASSQIATDTQYF
TGTGCCAGCAGCCAAATAGCCACAGATACGCAGTATTTT
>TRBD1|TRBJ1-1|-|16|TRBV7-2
CASSLQGTEMNTEAFF
TGTGCCAGCAGCCTCCAGGGGACAGAAATGAACACTGAAGCTTTCTTT
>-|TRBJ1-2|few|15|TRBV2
CASTPEGRGWDGYTF
TGTGCCAGCACTCCCGAGGGGAGGGGATGGGATGGCTACACCTTC
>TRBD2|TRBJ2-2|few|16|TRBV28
CASTGGRAPRTGELFF
TGTGCCAGCACCGGCGGGAGGGCCCCACGGACCGGGGAGCTGTTTTTT
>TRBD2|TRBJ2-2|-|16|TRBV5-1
CASSPGTSGPTGELFF
TGCGCCAGCAGCCCCGGGACTAGCGGGCCCACCGGGGAGCTGTTTTTT
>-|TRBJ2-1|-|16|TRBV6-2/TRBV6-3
CASSYSILAANNEQFF
TGTGCCAGCAGTTACTCGATTCTAGCTGCGAACAATGAGCAGTTCTTC
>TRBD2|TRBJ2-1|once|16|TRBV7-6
CASSALASGIDNEQFF
TGTGCCAGCAGCGCCCTGGCTAGCGGAATAGACAATGAGCAGTTCTTC
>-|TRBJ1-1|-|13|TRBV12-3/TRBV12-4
CASSFVVNTEAFF
TGTGCCAGCAGTTTTGTAGTGAACACTGAAGCTTTCTTT
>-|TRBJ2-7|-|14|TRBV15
CATYTDRLYYEQYF
TGTGCCACCTACACAGACAGGCTGTACTACGAGCAGTACTTC
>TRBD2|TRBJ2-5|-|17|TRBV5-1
CASSLPRGLAGGETQYF
TGCGCCAGCAGCCTCCCCCGGGGACTAGCGGGAGGTGAGACCCAGTACTTC
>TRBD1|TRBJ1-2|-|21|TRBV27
CASSYRPTDRGSPHPLYGYTF
TGTGCCAGCAGTTATCGACCAACGGACAGGGGGTCACCTCATCCCCTTTATGGCTACACCTTC
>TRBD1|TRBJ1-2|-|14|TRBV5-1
CASSQGQGPYGYTF
TGCGCCAGCAGCCAGGGACAGGGGCCCTATGGCTACACCTTC
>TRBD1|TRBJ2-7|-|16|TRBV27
CASSFRGTGKPYERYF
TGTGCCAGCAGTTTCCGTGGGACAGGGAAGCCCTACGAGCGGTACTTC
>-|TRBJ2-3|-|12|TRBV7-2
CASSPQRDTQYF
TGTGCCAGCAGCCCTCAACGGGATACGCAGTATTTT
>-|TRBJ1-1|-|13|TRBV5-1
CASSFGGYAEAFF
TGCGCCAGCAGCTTCGGGGGTTACGCTGAAGCTTTCTTT
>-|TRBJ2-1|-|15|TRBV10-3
CAISEIAVSYNEQFF
TGTGCCATCAGTGAGATAGCGGTCTCCTACAATGAGCAGTTCTTC
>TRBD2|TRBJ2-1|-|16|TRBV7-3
CASSLGTSSFYNEQFF
TGTGCCAGCAGCTTAGGGACTAGCTCATTCTACAATGAGCAGTTCTTC
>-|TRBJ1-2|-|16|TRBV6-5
CASSYSSREVNYGYTF
TGTGCCAGCAGTTACTCGAGTCGGGAGGTCAACTATGGCTACACCTTC
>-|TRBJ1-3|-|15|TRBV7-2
CASSLSIISGNTIYF
TGTGCCAGCAGCTTGAGCATAATCTCTGGAAACACCATATATTTT
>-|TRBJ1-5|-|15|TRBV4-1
CASSQDPGVNQPQHF
TGCGCCAGCAGCCAGGATCCAGGGGTCAATCAGCCCCAGCATTTT
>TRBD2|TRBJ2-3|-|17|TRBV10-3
CAISETSGRESTDTQYF
TGTGCCATCAGTGAGACTAGCGGGAGGGAAAGCACAGATACGCAGTATTTT
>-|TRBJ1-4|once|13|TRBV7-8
CASSLGAGERLFF
TGTGCCAGCAGCTTAGGGGCAGGGGAACGGCTGTTTTTT
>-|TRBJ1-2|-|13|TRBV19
CASSKETNYGYTF
TGTGCCAGTAGTAAAGAAACAAACTATGGCTACACCTTC
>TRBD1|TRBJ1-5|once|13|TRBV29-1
CSVRDRGNQPQHF
TGCAGCGTCCGGGACAGGGGTAATCAGCCCCAGCATTTT
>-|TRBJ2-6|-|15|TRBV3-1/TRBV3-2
CASSRGVTGANVLTF
TGTGCCAGCAGCCGGGGAGTCACTGGGGCCAACGTCCTGACTTTC
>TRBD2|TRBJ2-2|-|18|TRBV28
CASSAGVAGEAGTGELFF
TGTGCCAGCAGTGCCGGGGTAGCGGGAGAAGCCGGCACCGGGGAGCTGTTTTTT
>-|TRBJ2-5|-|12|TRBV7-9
CASTQGSETQYF
TGTGCCAGCACTCAGGGGTCAGAGACCCAGTACTTC
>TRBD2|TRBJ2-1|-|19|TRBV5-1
CASSLAGGTSVSSYNEQFF
TGCGCCAGCAGCTTGGCCGGTGGGACTAGCGTTAGCTCCTACAATGAGCAGTTCTTC
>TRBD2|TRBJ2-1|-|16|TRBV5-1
CASSLTGTSGLNEQFF
TGCGCCAGCAGCTTGACCGGGACTAGCGGGCTCAATGAGCAGTTCTTC
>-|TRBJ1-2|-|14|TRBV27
CASRPGYTNYGYTF
TGTGCCAGCCGCCCCGGTTATACTAACTATGGCTACACCTTC
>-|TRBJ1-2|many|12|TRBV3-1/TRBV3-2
CASSQRGSGYTF
TGTGCCAGCAGCCAAAGAGGGAGTGGCTACACCTTC
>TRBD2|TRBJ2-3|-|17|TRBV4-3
CASSQTSGRTSTDTQYF
TGCGCCAGCAGCCAGACTAGCGGGAGGACCAGCACAGATACGCAGTATTTT
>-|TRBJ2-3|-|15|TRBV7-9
CASSPDSLSTDTQYF
TGTGCCAGCAGCCCCGACTCTCTTTCCACAGATACGCAGTATTTT
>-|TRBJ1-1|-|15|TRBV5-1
CASSSGGRLNTEAFF
TGCGCCAGCAGCTCGGGGGGACGGTTGAACACTGAAGCTTTCTTT
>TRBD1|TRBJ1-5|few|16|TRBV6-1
CASSEASDRGRGPQHF
TGTGCCAGCAGTGAAGCGTCGGACAGGGGTCGGGGGCCCCAGCATTTT
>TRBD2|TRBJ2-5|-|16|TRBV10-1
CASSGGLAGLQETQYF
TGCGCCAGCAGTGGGGGACTAGCGGGACTACAAGAGACCCAGTACTTC
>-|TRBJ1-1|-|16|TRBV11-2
CASSLDLQGGRTEAFF
TGTGCCAGCAGCTTGGACTTACAGGGAGGGCGGACTGAAGCTTTCTTT
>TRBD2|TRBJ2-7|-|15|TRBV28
CASSLSGGRSYEQYF
TGTGCCAGCAGTTTATCTGGCGGGAGGTCCTACGAGCAGTACTTC
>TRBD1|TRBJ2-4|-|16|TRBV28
CASSLGQGLTKNIQYF
TGTGCCAGCAGTTTGGGACAGGGTTTGACCAAAAACATTCAGTACTTC